The 15 T cell receptor beta chains presented below share a single source sample, sequenced in a study of cytomegalovirus exposure and HLA in healthy donors. Clones were read by immunoSEQ multiplex PCR, and TCRdb kept only the in-frame ones, dropping some. The sample has roughly 150,000 clones, under 90% seen once. The sequenced material came from PBMCs. The receptors derive from a woman aged 18-29 years in good health and CMV-seropositive.

The chain uses TRBV7-8 and TRBJ2-7; D might be TRBD2 (6 bases). This CDR3 has 14 amino acids. The germline V gene has CDR1 SGHVS and CDR2 FQNEAQ. Trimming removed 9 bases from V and 6 bases from J, with 21 bases in between. The CDR3, as DNA: TGTGCCAGTGAAGGGGACTTCGGGCGGGTCGAGCAGTACTTC. Translation gives CASEGDFGRVEQYF.

The rearrangement links TRBV9 to TRBJ2-2; 13 bases agree with TRBD2. In germline, CDR1 is SGDLS, CDR2 YYNGEE. The CDR3 loop spans 15 amino acids. The V gene end was trimmed by 4 bases and the J gene end by 5 bases; junction bases not matched to a gene: 2. The CDR3 region is CASSMGLAGTGELFF. CDR3 nucleotides: TGTGCCAGCAGCATGGGACTAGCGGGAACCGGGGAGCTGTTTTTT.

The V gene is TRBV4-2, the J gene TRBJ2-3, with a tentative D call TRBD2 (6 bases). Trimming removed 1 base at V and 4 bases at J, with 15 bases between. Per the germline V gene, CDR1 is LGHNA and CDR2 is YNFKEQ. The CDR3 is 16 residues long. CDR3 bases: TGTGCCAGCAGCCAAGCCTCGGGAGAGGGCGCAGATACGCAGTATTTT. Translating it yields CASSQASGEGADTQYF.

This chain uses TRBV15 with TRBJ2-1; 9 nucleotides match TRBD1. Germline CDR1 LNHNV, CDR2 YYDKDF (reference sequence). J gave up 12 bases and V 5 bases, and 8 bases lay outside the gene matches. There are 13 residues in the CDR3. The CDR3 coding sequence is TGTGCCACCAGCGAGCACAGGGGGCTGGTGCAGTTCTTC. As protein: CATSEHRGLVQFF.

CDR3 loop: CASSSFITGELFF. Here the CDR3 DNA reads TGTGCCAGCAGTTCTTTTATCACCGGGGAGCTGTTTTTT. The chain links TRBV27 to TRBJ2-2; D is unclear. The length of the CDR3 is 13 residues. The germline gives CDR1 MNHEY, CDR2 SMNVEV (reference sequence). Trimming cost V 4 bases and J 4 bases, with 7 bases left between them.

V gene TRBV5-1 combines with J gene TRBJ1-1; 7 positions agree with TRBD1. The CDR3 loop spans 17 amino acids. Germline V gives CDR1 SGHRS, CDR2 YFSETQ. V lost 4 bases, J lost 0 bases, and 12 bases stayed unmatched. The DNA of the CDR3 is TGCGCCAGCAGCACTATCACAGGGGCCCTCATGAACACTGAAGCTTTCTTT. Its translation: CASSTITGALMNTEAFF.

This chain links TRBV27 with TRBJ1-2; possibly TRBD1 for D (6 bases). Germline V CDR1 and CDR2: MNHEY, SMNVEV (reference sequence). V lost 6 bases and J lost 4, with 15 bases in between. The CDR3 has 14 residues. The CDR3 protein is CASSRDTGPYGYTF. DNA for the CDR3: TGTGCCAGCAGCCGGGACACGGGCCCCTATGGCTACACCTTC.

This clone was seen a single time. The V call is TRBV4-2, the J call TRBJ2-1, with TRBD1 matching over 10 bases. Germline values: CDR1 LGHNA, CDR2 YNFKEQ. CDR3 length equals 18 residues. J gave up 4 bases and V 2 bases, and 11 bases lay outside the gene matches. CDR3 region: CASSQPSGGTGAYNEQFF. The CDR3 region has the DNA TGTGCCAGCAGCCAACCCTCCGGGGGGACAGGGGCTTACAATGAGCAGTTCTTC.

The chain has TRBV6-6 and TRBJ2-7; D possibly corresponds to TRBD2 (6 bases). CDR1 MNHNY and CDR2 SVGAGI come from the germline V gene (reference sequence). CDR3 length: 14 amino acids. Trimming took off 2 bases at V and 5 bases at J, with 13 bases between the two ends. In nucleotides, the CDR3 is TGTGCCAGCAGTTACGCCGGGGGACGGGACGAGCAGTACTTC. Residues: CASSYAGGRDEQYF.

This chain joins TRBV10-1 and TRBJ2-1; D remains ambiguous. Germline V gene lookup returns CDR1 WNHNN and CDR2 SYGVQD (reference sequence). Trimming cost V 5 bases and J 4 bases, with 12 bases left between them. CDR3 length equals 14 residues. Here the CDR3 DNA reads TGCGCCAGCAGTAGTGGCAGTACGTACAATGAGCAGTTCTTC. As protein: CASSSGSTYNEQFF.

V usage is TRBV7-2 and J usage is TRBJ2-1; 16 bases agree with TRBD2. Per germline, CDR1 SGHTA and CDR2 FQGNSA. V lost 4 bases, J lost 10 bases, and 1 base stayed unmatched. The CDR3 is 14 amino acids. The CDR3 coding sequence is TGTGCCAGCAGCTGGGGACTAGCGGGAGGGGAGCAGTTCTTC. Encoded protein: CASSWGLAGGEQFF. The variable domain in full, completed from reference TRBV7-2 and TRBJ2-1, reads GAGVSQSPSNKVTEKGKDVELRCDPISGHTALYWYRQSLGQGLEFLIYFQGNSAPDKSGLPSDRFSAERTGGSVSTLTIQRTQQEDSAVYLCASSWGLAGGEQFFGPGTRLTVL.

This chain uses TRBV6-4 with TRBJ2-3; 9 nucleotides align to TRBD2. The CDR3 length is 16 residues. V dropped 3 bases and J dropped 0; count of bases not matched to a gene: 4. Germline V gives CDR1 MRHNA, CDR2 SNTAGT. The CDR3 region is CASSEASGASTDTQYF. The CDR3 region has the DNA TGTGCCAGCAGTGAGGCTAGCGGGGCTAGCACAGATACGCAGTATTTT.

Only one count was recorded for this clone. The rearrangement uses TRBV6-5 and TRBJ1-1; no firm D call. The CDR3 runs to 13 residues. V lost 10 bases, J lost 1 base, and 13 bases lay in between. The V gene's germline CDR1 is MNHEY and CDR2 SVGAGI. CDR3 loop: CATSLGRNTEAFF. CDR3 coding DNA: TGTGCCACCAGCCTGGGCAGGAACACTGAAGCTTTCTTT.

The rearrangement uses TRBV11-3 and TRBJ2-2; D possibly corresponds to TRBD2 (5 bases). This CDR3 has 16 amino acids. The ends were cut back, 1 base at V and 3 bases at J, with 12 bases in the middle. Germline CDR1 is SGHNT and CDR2 is YENEEA. The CDR3 nucleotides are TGTGCCAGCAGCTTAGGAGCCGACTATCACACCGGGGAGCTGTTTTTT. Its translation is CASSLGADYHTGELFF.

This chain uses TRBV19 with TRBJ2-4; weak D call: TRBD2 (6 bases). Trimming cost V 5 bases and J 7 bases, with 12 bases left between them. Per the germline V gene, CDR1 is LNHDA and CDR2 is SQIVND (reference sequence). This CDR3 has 13 amino acids. The CDR3 protein is CASSPPGRNIQYF. DNA of the CDR3: TGTGCCAGTAGTCCCCCAGGGAGGAACATTCAGTACTTC.